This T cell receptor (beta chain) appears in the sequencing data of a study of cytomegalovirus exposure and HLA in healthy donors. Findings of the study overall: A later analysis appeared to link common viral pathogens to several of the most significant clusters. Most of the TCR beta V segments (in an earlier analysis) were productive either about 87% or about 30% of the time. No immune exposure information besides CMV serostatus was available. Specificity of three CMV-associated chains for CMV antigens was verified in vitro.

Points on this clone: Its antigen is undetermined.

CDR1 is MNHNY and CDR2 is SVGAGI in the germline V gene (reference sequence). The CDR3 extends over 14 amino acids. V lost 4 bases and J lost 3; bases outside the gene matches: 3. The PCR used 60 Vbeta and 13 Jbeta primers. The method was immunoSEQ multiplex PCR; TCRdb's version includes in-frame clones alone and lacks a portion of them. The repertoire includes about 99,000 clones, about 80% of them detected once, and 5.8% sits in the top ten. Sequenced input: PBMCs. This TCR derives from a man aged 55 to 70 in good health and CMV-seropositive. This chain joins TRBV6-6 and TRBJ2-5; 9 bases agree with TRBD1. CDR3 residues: CASSSGTGKETQYF. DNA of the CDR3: TGTGCCAGCAGTTCCGGGACAGGGAAAGAGACCCAGTACTTC.